One sample yielded the 13 T cell receptor beta chains listed below, sequenced in a study of vaccination effects on CD4 cells after COVID-19. Their recognized antigens are unknown. TCRdb keeps only in-frame clones here, not all; method: immunoSEQ multiplex PCR. Found here are 35,000 to 50,000 clones, over 60% of them singletons; the top ten hold about 3%. Using viral peptide pools, the ViraFEST assay grew out antigen-specific CD4+ T cells prior to sequencing. Culture proceeded for more than 8 days, and CD4+ T cells were then isolated. Absence of prior SARS-CoV-2 infection characterized the vaccine recipients, who showed negative nucleocapsid antibodies. This material consisted of CD4+ T cells from PBMCs cultured with HCoV-NL63 spike peptides, taken before COVID-19 vaccination. The receptors were gathered from a human donor who received a COVID-19 vaccine.

In its sample, this clone was seen a few times. The chain uses TRBV18 and TRBJ2-2, with D hard to call. From germline, CDR1 is KGHSH and CDR2 LQKENI. Trimming cost V 2 bases and J 7 bases, with 8 bases left between them. This CDR3 spans 13 amino acids. In nucleotides, the CDR3 is TGTGCCAGCTCACCAGATATACTCGGGGAGCTGTTTTTT. It encodes CASSPDILGELFF.

The V gene is TRBV7-2, the J gene TRBJ1-1; D is ambiguous. The germline V gene has CDR1 SGHTA and CDR2 FQGNSA. Trimming took 0 bases from V and 4 from J, leaving 12 bases between them. This CDR3 comprises 15 residues. The CDR3 nucleotides read TGTGCCAGCAGCTTAGCGTCTCCAACACCCACTGAAGCTTTCTTT. Its protein product is CASSLASPTPTEAFF.

Points on this clone: The same CDR3 can be traced to other DNA sequences in this sample. The V call is TRBV24-1, the J call TRBJ2-5; tentative D call: TRBD2 (5 bases). The germline V gene encodes CDR1 KGHDR and CDR2 SFDVKD. This CDR3 is 14 amino acids long. The V gene lost 3 bases and the J gene lost 2 bases, with 9 bases spanning the gap. The chain's CDR3 is CATSDPRGQETQYF. The CDR3 DNA reads as TGTGCCACCAGTGATCCTCGGGGTCAAGAGACCCAGTACTTC.

V and J are TRBV6-6 and TRBJ2-3, with D possibly TRBD1 on 5 matching bases. The CDR3 is made up of 14 amino acids. Germline V CDR1 and CDR2: MNHNY, SVGAGI (reference sequence). V was trimmed by 4 bases and J by 4 bases, leaving 12 bases between them. The CDR3, as DNA: TGTGCCAGCAGTTTTTCTGGACAACCAGATACGCAGTATTTT. Translating gives CASSFSGQPDTQYF.

The chain joins TRBV12-3 or TRBV12-4 to TRBJ2-4; D might be TRBD1 or TRBD2, each matching 5 bases. V gave up 8 bases and J gave up 1 base, with 9 bases separating them. The length of the CDR3 is 13 residues. The CDR3 nucleotides are TGTGCCAGCCAAGAGGGGGCCAAAAACATTCAGTACTTC. This encodes CASQEGAKNIQYF.

The V call is TRBV7-2, the J call TRBJ1-2; no clear D. The V and J ends lost 1 base and 3 bases respectively, with 6 bases between them. The CDR3 covers 13 residues. CDR1 and CDR2 (germline): SGHTA, FQGNSA. Here the CDR3 reads CASSLDKHYGYTF. Here the CDR3 DNA reads TGTGCCAGCAGCTTAGACAAACACTATGGCTACACCTTC.

The rearrangement joins TRBV19 to TRBJ1-1; D uncertain. V was shortened by 1 base and J by 8 bases, with 14 bases between the two germline ends. Looked up from germline, CDR1 is LNHDA and CDR2 is SQIVND (reference sequence). The CDR3 covers 14 residues. CDR3 region: CASSIVHTLQEAFF. The CDR3 bases are TGTGCCAGTAGTATAGTCCACACCCTACAGGAAGCTTTCTTT.

CDR3 residues: CASSQDIGPKLKTQYF. The CDR3 DNA is TGTGCCAGCAGCCAAGATATCGGACCAAAGCTAAAGACCCAGTACTTC. The rearrangement joins TRBV14 to TRBJ2-5, with D unclear. The CDR3 runs 16 residues. V was trimmed by 0 bases and J by 6 bases, leaving 17 bases between them. CDR1 and CDR2 from the germline V gene are SGHDN and FVKESK.

This clone was counted between two and nine times. The chain has TRBV2 and TRBJ1-2; D uncertain. V lost 7 bases and J lost 7, with 7 bases in between. CDR1 is SNHLY, CDR2 FYNNEI, per germline. The CDR3 covers 10 residues. The CDR3 protein is CASKQLGYTF. CDR3 coding DNA: TGTGCCAGCAAACAGCTTGGCTACACCTTC.

The chain recombines TRBV6-2 or TRBV6-3 with TRBJ1-5; the D is unclear. From germline, CDR1 is MNHEY and CDR2 SVGEGT. V was cut by 6 bases and J by 3 bases, with 12 bases left in between. The CDR3 totals 14 residues. The CDR3 loop is CASSRNILNQPQHF. The CDR3 DNA reads as TGTGCCAGCAGCCGCAATATTCTCAATCAGCCCCAGCATTTT.

The chain is built from TRBV19 and TRBJ1-5; 7 positions match TRBD1. The CDR3 is 15 residues long. The trim removed 5 bases at V and 2 bases at J, leaving 6 bases unmatched. The germline V gene has CDR1 LNHDA and CDR2 SQIVND (reference sequence). The CDR3 nucleotides read TGTGCCAGTAGTTCCAGGGGGGAAGGCAATCAGCCCCAGCATTTT. This translates into CASSSRGEGNQPQHF.

V and J are TRBV6-5 and TRBJ2-3; 8 bases are a match to TRBD1. The length of the CDR3 is 14 residues. V shed 7 bases, J shed 4 bases, and the junction held 7 bases outside the gene matches. CDR1 MNHEY and CDR2 SVGAGI come from the germline V gene. The CDR3 region is CASNLQGESDTQYF. The DNA for the CDR3 is TGTGCCAGCAATTTACAGGGGGAATCAGATACGCAGTATTTT.

The chain combines TRBV9 with TRBJ2-4; 10 bases are a match to TRBD1. Germline V gives CDR1 SGDLS, CDR2 YYNGEE. Trimming removed 2 bases from V and 0 bases from J; junction bases left unmatched: 2. The CDR3 spans 16 residues. The CDR3, as DNA: TGTGCCAGCAGCGTCCGGGACAGGGGAGCCAAAAACATTCAGTACTTC. Encoded protein: CASSVRDRGAKNIQYF.